Given below is one T cell receptor (beta chain) in context. This entry comes from a study of blood T cell repertoires in COVID-19. Turning to the study itself: T cells, B-cell-depleted T cells, or PBMCs provided the cDNA or gDNA that served as material.

In the authors' methods: Amplification of reference gene primers was used by the study to estimate nucleated cell counts. Assay: immunoSEQ multiplex PCR; the TCRdb copy retains only in-frame clones and omits some. V and J calls and clone size come straight from that table; D and trimming were deduced from the DNA. The sample yields 140,000 to 150,000 clones, approximately 86% seen once. The sample comprised peripheral blood. The sequence was collected from a man between 65 and 80 years old with acute or convalescent COVID-19.

This CDR3 is CASSAGRVGTNEKLFF. In DNA form, the CDR3 reads TGTGCCAGCAGTGCCGGGAGGGTGGGAACTAATGAAAAACTGTTTTTT. The chain links TRBV6-6 to TRBJ1-4, with D uncertain. The CDR3 has 16 residues. Germline assignment: CDR1 MNHNY and CDR2 SVGAGI (reference sequence). Trimming pared 5 bases from V and 1 base from J, leaving 14 bases between.